This TCR beta chain was sequenced during a study of T cell responses to AZD1222 COVID-19 vaccine. Findings of the study overall: Two AZD1222 administrations were followed by greater Spike-specific TCR breadth and depth. Clonal diversity was possibly underestimated; the donors were predominantly white British and more often female. Sampling captured repertoires only after the peak T cell response. Distributed over spike, vaccine-associated CD4 TCRs predominated at 160-218 and 743-854.

TCRdb's table, derived via immunoSEQ multiplex PCR, lists solely in-frame clones and lacks some. The sample holds some 72,000 clones, roughly 94% seen once. The CDR3 is made up of 13 amino acids. Germline CDR1 MNHEY, CDR2 SVGEGT. V was trimmed by 2 bases and J by 4 bases, leaving 8 bases between them. As for this clone: Its specificity is unknown. The sample carries other DNA sequences with the same CDR3.

Sequencing was performed on peripheral blood, taken on day 0 of MenACWY control vaccination. The genes are TRBV6-2 or TRBV6-3 and TRBJ1-1; a possible D gene is TRBD1 (6 bases). The clonotype was recovered from an adult in good health. As DNA, the CDR3 is TGTGCCAGCAGTTACAGCAGGGGCACTGAAGCTTTCTTT. Translated: CASSYSRGTEAFF.